This T cell receptor (beta chain) was profiled in a study of blood T cells in healthy people across ages (dated by TCRdb to 2015 to 2017). For the wider study: In model experiments, roughly one uniquely barcoded TCR beta cDNA molecule per two T cells was captured by template switching. To track age-related changes in TCR beta repertoire diversity, the study relied on deep sequencing normalized with unique cDNA molecular identifiers. Four age groups were formed from the donors: young (average about 15 years), middle-aged (approximately 40), aged (62) and long-lived (about 75). Donors of different ages were randomly distributed across sequencing lanes to avoid experimental bias. Two additional independent replicas of 1 million unique cDNA reads from the same blood draw were analyzed for two donors (one aged 18 to 30 and one aged 80 or older). The full study reports these points: The percentage of naive T cells measured by flow cytometry correlated strongly with observed TCR beta diversity. As age increased, observed TCR beta diversity per million T cells dropped in a roughly linear way, and a significant reduction was already evident by age 40. Estimates of total diversity from one million sequenced T cells were regarded as lower bounds and underestimates. Because profiling used bulk unsorted PBMCs, naive and antigen-experienced compartments could not be compared conclusively. Because donor CMV infection status was unknown, age-related changes in expanded clonotypes were potentially confounded. The long-lived group showed more naive CD4+ T cells, fewer expanded clones and increased TCR diversity than the aged group, suggesting age selection.

This clonotype was found once. Its antigen remains unidentified. No much larger clonotype is one base removed from it; base qualities were not supplied. The method was 5' RACE. TCRdb lists the instrument as Illumina HiSeq 2500. A second about 7 to 11 cycle PCR used a sample-barcoded 5' primer and a J-beta primer mix. A unique molecular identifier was introduced onto each TCR beta cDNA molecule by a template-switch 5' adaptor carrying 12 random nucleotides. Each sample yielded at least 3 million CDR3-containing paired-end reads. The Mint cDNA synthesis kit, primed by a TRBC-specific oligonucleotide, was used to synthesize first-strand cDNA from all RNA. Following uracil-DNA glycosylase treatment, a first 18-cycle PCR with universal primers M1SS and BC2_uni_R was performed on all cDNA. The original methods were these. For normalization, 1 million high-quality reads, each with a distinct molecular identifier, were randomly selected from each sample. Instead of being binned into consensus sequences, reads that shared molecular identifiers were thrown out. CDR3 identification, clonotype clustering and error correction used MiTCR with a Q25 quality threshold and the strictest error-elimination algorithm. A nonparametric unseen species model with Euler transformation was used to estimate lower-bound total TCR beta diversity. The raw public data were reprocessed by TCRdb itself: fastp quality trimming at Q25, MiXCR clonotype calling, in-frame beta chains only. Entries that share a CDR3 protein sequence are merged under the most common genes and DNA. None of the V and J calls come from the authors' own analysis; TCRdb made them. Present in this sample are about 1.4 million distinct CDR3 sequences, approximately 59% of which were seen just once. The top ten constitute approximately 7% of the sample.

Germline trimming: 6 bases from V, 0 bases from J; junction bases outside gene matches: 2. The CDR3, from cysteine to phenylalanine, totals 13 residues. This entry keeps only the CDR3 DNA: 39 bases, framed from base 1. CDR1 and CDR2, per the germline V gene, are SQVTM and ANQGSEA. The donors were some 39 Caucasian individuals from Russia, aged roughly 6 to 90 years, who were systemically healthy. Approximately 9.7 milliliters of peripheral blood were drawn from each donor into EDTA-treated Vacutainer tubes. Ficoll-Paque density-gradient centrifugation was used to isolate PBMCs, with at least 6.5 million per sample. Total RNA, at least 5 micrograms per sample, was extracted from PBMCs with Trizol reagent. For every donor, flow cytometry on a PBMC aliquot measured the percentage of naive CD45RAhigh/CD27high T cells.

Recombination connected TRBV29-1 to TRBJ2-1; the junction holds 7 bases that match TRBD2. Input material: blood. The source is a man aged 18-30 years in good health. In nucleotides, the sequence is TGCAGCGTACTAGCGATCTCCTACAATGAGCAGTTCTTC. Its amino acids are CSVLAISYNEQFF.